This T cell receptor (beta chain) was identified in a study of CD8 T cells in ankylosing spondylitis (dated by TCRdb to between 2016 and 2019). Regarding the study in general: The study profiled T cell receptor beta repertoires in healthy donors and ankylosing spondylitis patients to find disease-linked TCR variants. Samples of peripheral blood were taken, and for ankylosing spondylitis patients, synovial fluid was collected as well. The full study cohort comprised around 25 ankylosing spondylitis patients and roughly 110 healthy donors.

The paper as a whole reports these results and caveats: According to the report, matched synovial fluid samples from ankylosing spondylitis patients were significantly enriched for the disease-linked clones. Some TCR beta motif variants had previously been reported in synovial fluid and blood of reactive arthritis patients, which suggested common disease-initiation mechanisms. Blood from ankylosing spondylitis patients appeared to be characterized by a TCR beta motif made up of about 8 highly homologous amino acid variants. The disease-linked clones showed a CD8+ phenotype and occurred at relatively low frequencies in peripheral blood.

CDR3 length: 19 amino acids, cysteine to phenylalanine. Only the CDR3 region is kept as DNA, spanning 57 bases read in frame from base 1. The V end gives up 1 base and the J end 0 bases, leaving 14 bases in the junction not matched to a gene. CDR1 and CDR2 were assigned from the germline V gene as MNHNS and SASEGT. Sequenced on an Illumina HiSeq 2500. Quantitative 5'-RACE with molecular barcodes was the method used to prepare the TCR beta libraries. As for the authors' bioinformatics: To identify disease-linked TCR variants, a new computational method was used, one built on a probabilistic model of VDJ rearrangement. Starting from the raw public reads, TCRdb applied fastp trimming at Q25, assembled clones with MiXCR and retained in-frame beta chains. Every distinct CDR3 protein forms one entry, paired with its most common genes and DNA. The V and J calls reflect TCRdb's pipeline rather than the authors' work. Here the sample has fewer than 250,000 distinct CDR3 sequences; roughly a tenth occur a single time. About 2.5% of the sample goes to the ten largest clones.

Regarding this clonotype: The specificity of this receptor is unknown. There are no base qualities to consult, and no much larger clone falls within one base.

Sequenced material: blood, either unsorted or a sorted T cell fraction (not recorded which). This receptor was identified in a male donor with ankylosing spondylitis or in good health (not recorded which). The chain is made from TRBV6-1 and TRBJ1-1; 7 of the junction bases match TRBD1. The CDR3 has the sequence CASSEVLAGGRGVNTEAFF. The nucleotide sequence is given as TGTGCCAGCAGTGAAGTCCTGGCAGGGGGACGTGGGGTGAACACTGAAGCTTTCTTT.